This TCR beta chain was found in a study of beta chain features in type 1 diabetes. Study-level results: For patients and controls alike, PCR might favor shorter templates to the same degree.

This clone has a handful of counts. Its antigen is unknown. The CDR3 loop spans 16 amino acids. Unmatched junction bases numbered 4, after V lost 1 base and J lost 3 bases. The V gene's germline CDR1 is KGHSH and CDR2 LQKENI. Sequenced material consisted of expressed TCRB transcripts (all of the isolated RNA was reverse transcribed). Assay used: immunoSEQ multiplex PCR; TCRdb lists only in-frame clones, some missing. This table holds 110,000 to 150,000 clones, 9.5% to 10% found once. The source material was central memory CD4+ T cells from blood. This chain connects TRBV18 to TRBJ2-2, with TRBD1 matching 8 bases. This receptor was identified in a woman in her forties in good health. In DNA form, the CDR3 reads TGTGCCAGCTCACCACTGGGGACAGGCTACACCGGGGAGCTGTTTTTT. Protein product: CASSPLGTGYTGELFF.